This passage covers 10 T cell receptor beta chains from one sample sequenced in a study of metastatic and nonmetastatic thyroid tumors. TCRdb reassembled clones from the PCR reads with MiXCR. The sample shows 25,000 to 35,000 clones, approximately 25% of them seen only once. No patient received treatment before thyroid surgery. The sample comprised blood. The receptors shown here come from a female donor with papillary thyroid cancer or a benign thyroid nodule (not recorded which). Some clones in this sample may be carry-over from other donors' samples.

The CDR3 region has the DNA TGTGCCAGCAGCTTAGCGGATACACCTGCTGGGGAGTACTTC. Amino acids: CASSLADTPAGEYF. The chain uses TRBV7-9 and TRBJ2-7; D is unresolved. The CDR3 consists of 14 residues. Looked up from germline, CDR1 is SEHNR and CDR2 is FQNEAQ (reference sequence). Trimming took 0 bases from V and 11 from J, leaving 17 bases between them.

The table lists this clone with many counts. The chain employs TRBV7-8 and TRBJ2-3, with 10 bases matching TRBD2. This CDR3 contains 20 residues. Unmatched junction bases numbered 14, after V lost 2 bases and J lost 0 bases. Per the germline V gene, CDR1 is SGHVS and CDR2 is FQNEAQ. CDR3 protein: CASSLFRLAGELASTDTQYF. The CDR3 nucleotides read TGTGCCAGCAGCTTATTCCGACTAGCGGGCGAACTGGCTAGCACAGATACGCAGTATTTT.

This clone came up many times. The sample carries other DNA sequences with the same CDR3. The V and J genes are TRBV5-1 and TRBJ1-2; a weak D match, TRBD1 (5 bases). From germline, CDR1 is SGHRS and CDR2 YFSETQ. Trimming shortened V by 2 bases and J by 0 bases, and 8 bases separated the two germline ends. The CDR3 length is 14 residues. CDR3 sequence reads: CASSLGTANYGYTF. In DNA form, the CDR3 reads TGCGCCAGCAGCTTAGGGACGGCTAACTATGGCTACACCTTC. The variable domain in full, with the rest retrieved from reference TRBV5-1 and TRBJ1-2, is KAGVTQTPRYLIKTRGQQVTLSCSPISGHRSVSWYQQTPGQGLQFLFEYFSETQRNKGNFPGRFSGRQFSNSRSEMNVSTLELGDSALYLCASSLGTANYGYTFGSGTRLTVV.

This clone has ten or more counts. The chain couples TRBV24-1 to TRBJ1-2; 8 positions agree with TRBD1. The V gene end was trimmed by 3 bases and the J gene end by 5 bases; junction bases not matched to a gene: 4. The CDR3 is 14 amino acids. The germline gives CDR1 KGHDR, CDR2 SFDVKD. This CDR3 reads CATSDVDRAYGYTF. The CDR3 region has the DNA TGTGCCACCAGTGATGTGGACAGGGCGTATGGCTACACCTTC.

About this clone: A much larger clone is a single base away; this may be a read error. The V and J genes are TRBV5-5 and TRBJ1-5, with a tentative D call TRBD1 (6 bases). Trimming pared 5 bases from V and 3 bases from J, leaving 18 bases between. The CDR3 runs 16 residues. The germline V gene has CDR1 SGHKS and CDR2 YYEKEE (reference sequence). CDR3 loop: CASRSDSDYDNQPQHF. The CDR3 nucleotides are TGTGCCAGCAGATCGGACAGCGATTATGACAATCAGCCCCAGCATTTT.

CDR3 protein: CASSWGYEQFV. In nucleotides, the CDR3 is TGTGCCAGCAGTTGGGGCTACGAGCAGTTCGTC. V gene TRBV25-1 combines with J gene TRBJ2-7; perhaps TRBD1 as D (5 bases). The CDR3 is 11 amino acids. Germline CDR1 MGHDK, CDR2 SYGVNS.

The V call is TRBV27, the J call TRBJ1-1, with a possible D match to TRBD1 (5 bases). Germline assignment: CDR1 MNHEY and CDR2 SMNVEV (reference sequence). The CDR3 length is 16 residues. V was shortened by 6 bases and J by 0 bases, with 17 bases between the two germline ends. The chain's CDR3 is CASSPGSGRVNTEAFF. CDR3 bases: TGTGCCAGCAGCCCAGGTTCGGGGCGGGTGAACACTGAAGCTTTCTTT.

In regard to this clone: A read error may produce the germline difference seen at one junction end. The chain combines TRBV7-2 with TRBJ2-3; D possibly uses TRBD1 or TRBD2 (5 bases each). CDR3 length: 13 residues. CDR1 SGHTA and CDR2 FQGNSA come from the germline V gene. CDR3 nucleotides: TGTGCAAGCAGATCCGGGACCTCAGATACGCAGTATTTT. It encodes CASRSGTSDTQYF.

This clone has a count of ten or more. This CDR3 is CASSTRDRGSTDTQYF. CDR3 sequence (DNA): TGTGCCAGTAGTACCCGGGACAGGGGGTCCACAGATACGCAGTATTTT. The V and J genes are TRBV19 and TRBJ2-3; 11 bases are a match to TRBD1. The ends lost 4 bases at V and 2 bases at J; junction bases unmatched: 5. The germline V gene encodes CDR1 LNHDA and CDR2 SQIVND (reference sequence). The CDR3 is made up of 16 amino acids.

J is TRBJ2-1 and V is TRBV20-1; D unclear. Trimming took 3 bases from V and 2 from J, leaving 8 bases between them. This CDR3 spans 13 amino acids. CDR1 and CDR2 from the germline V gene are DFQATT and SNEGSKA (reference sequence). The CDR3 DNA reads as TGCAGTGCTAGTCGCCTAGCCTACAATGAGCAGTTCTTC. It yields the protein CSASRLAYNEQFF.